Listed below are T cell receptor beta chains from one sample, sequenced in a study of blood T cell repertoires in COVID-19. TCRdb's table, derived via immunoSEQ multiplex PCR, lists solely in-frame clones and lacks some. The table lists some 230,000 clones, approximately 83% of them singletons. The sequenced material came from peripheral blood. These receptors were obtained from a woman aged 55-75 years with acute or convalescent COVID-19. The CDR3 runs from the conserved cysteine through the conserved F or W. A D gene is named only where the DNA matches it firmly. Clone size is shown for a subset of rows, as once, few, many or a class of expanded clone.

clone size: NA
D gene: NA
J gene: TRBJ1-1
V gene: TRBV2
CDR3 protein: CASSGLLNTEAFF
CDR3 DNA: TGTGCCAGCAGTGGTCTATTGAACACTGAAGCTTTCTTT

clone size: NA
D gene: NA
J gene: TRBJ1-1
V gene: TRBV2
CDR3 protein: CASSRPLTGSTEAFF
CDR3 DNA: TGTGCCAGCAGCCGGCCCCTAACAGGGAGTACTGAAGCTTTCTTT

clone size: once
D gene: TRBD2
J gene: TRBJ2-1
V gene: TRBV7-2
CDR3 protein: CASSPTSINEQFF
CDR3 DNA: TGTGCCAGCAGCCCGACTAGCATCAATGAGCAGTTCTTC

clone size: once
D gene: NA
J gene: TRBJ1-1
V gene: TRBV3-1/TRBV3-2
CDR3 protein: CASSQDGGSGAFF
CDR3 DNA: TGTGCCAGCAGCCAAGATGGAGGGTCGGGGGCTTTCTTT

clone size: NA
D gene: NA
J gene: TRBJ1-1
V gene: TRBV2
CDR3 protein: CASKNKNTEAFF
CDR3 DNA: TGTGCCAGCAAAAACAAGAACACTGAAGCTTTCTTT

clone size: NA
D gene: TRBD1
J gene: TRBJ2-1
V gene: TRBV18
CDR3 protein: CASSPQKGQFEQFF
CDR3 DNA: TGTGCCAGCTCACCACAGAAGGGACAGTTTGAGCAGTTCTTC

clone size: NA
D gene: NA
J gene: TRBJ1-6
V gene: TRBV28
CDR3 protein: CASSLSGRNSPLHF
CDR3 DNA: TGTGCCAGCAGTTTATCGGGAAGGAATTCACCCCTCCACTTT

clone size: NA
D gene: TRBD2
J gene: TRBJ2-5
V gene: TRBV4-3
CDR3 protein: CASTASGGPYQETQYF
CDR3 DNA: TGCGCCAGCACCGCTAGCGGGGGTCCGTACCAAGAGACCCAGTACTTC

clone size: NA
D gene: TRBD1
J gene: TRBJ1-2
V gene: TRBV3-1/TRBV3-2
CDR3 protein: CASGDRVNYGYTF
CDR3 DNA: TGTGCCAGCGGCGACAGGGTCAACTATGGCTACACCTTC

clone size: NA
D gene: TRBD1
J gene: TRBJ2-2
V gene: TRBV27
CDR3 protein: CASSGQGNTGELFF
CDR3 DNA: TGTGCCAGCAGTGGACAGGGGAACACCGGGGAGCTGTTTTTT

clone size: NA
D gene: NA
J gene: TRBJ2-1
V gene: TRBV6-1
CDR3 protein: CASSEKYGGWNEQFF
CDR3 DNA: TGTGCCAGCAGTGAGAAGTACGGGGGTTGGAATGAGCAGTTCTTC

clone size: few
D gene: TRBD1
J gene: TRBJ1-1
V gene: TRBV5-1
CDR3 protein: CASSSGTGGLTFF
CDR3 DNA: TGCGCCAGCAGCTCGGGGACAGGGGGCCTTACTTTCTTT

clone size: few
D gene: NA
J gene: TRBJ1-2
V gene: TRBV9
CDR3 protein: CASSVAEAFGGYTF
CDR3 DNA: TGTGCCAGCAGCGTAGCTGAGGCCTTTGGTGGCTACACCTTC

clone size: NA
D gene: TRBD2
J gene: TRBJ2-1
V gene: TRBV6-2/TRBV6-3
CDR3 protein: CASSYPSLAGEQFF
CDR3 DNA: TGTGCCAGCAGTTACCCCTCCCTAGCGGGAGAGCAGTTCTTC

clone size: NA
D gene: NA
J gene: TRBJ1-4
V gene: TRBV11-1
CDR3 protein: CASSEQDEKLFF
CDR3 DNA: TGTGCCAGCAGCGAGCAAGATGAAAAACTGTTTTTT

clone size: few
D gene: TRBD2
J gene: TRBJ2-5
V gene: TRBV7-9
CDR3 protein: CASSSPRSSGGRGETQYF
CDR3 DNA: TGTGCCAGCAGCTCTCCACGCTCTAGCGGGGGTCGGGGAGAGACCCAGTACTTC

clone size: NA
D gene: TRBD1
J gene: TRBJ2-7
V gene: TRBV2
CDR3 protein: CASQQGWEQYF
CDR3 DNA: TGTGCCAGCCAACAGGGGTGGGAGCAGTACTTC

clone size: NA
D gene: NA
J gene: TRBJ2-3
V gene: TRBV7-9
CDR3 protein: CASSLGGALADTQYF
CDR3 DNA: TGTGCCAGCAGCTTGGGGGGGGCCCTCGCAGATACGCAGTATTTT

clone size: NA
D gene: NA
J gene: TRBJ1-1
V gene: TRBV7-8
CDR3 protein: CASSSGTSMNTEAFF
CDR3 DNA: TGTGCCAGCAGCTCGGGGACATCCATGAACACTGAAGCTTTCTTT

clone size: NA
D gene: TRBD1
J gene: TRBJ1-4
V gene: TRBV9
CDR3 protein: CASSPTGGVGEKLFF
CDR3 DNA: TGTGCCAGCAGCCCCACAGGGGGCGTTGGGGAAAAACTGTTTTTT

clone size: NA
D gene: NA
J gene: TRBJ1-2
V gene: TRBV10-3
CDR3 protein: CALWANGYTF
CDR3 DNA: TGTGCCCTGTGGGCCAATGGCTACACCTTC

clone size: NA
D gene: NA
J gene: TRBJ1-1
V gene: TRBV16
CDR3 protein: CASRERGGNTEAFF
CDR3 DNA: TGTGCCAGCAGAGAGAGGGGAGGGAACACTGAAGCTTTCTTT

clone size: NA
D gene: TRBD1
J gene: TRBJ2-1
V gene: TRBV7-3
CDR3 protein: CASSTTGYNEQFF
CDR3 DNA: TGTGCCAGCAGTACGACAGGGTACAATGAGCAGTTCTTC

clone size: NA
D gene: NA
J gene: TRBJ1-6
V gene: TRBV7-8
CDR3 protein: CASSSKLDSPLHF
CDR3 DNA: TGTGCCAGCAGCTCTAAGTTGGATTCACCCCTCCACTTT

clone size: NA
D gene: NA
J gene: TRBJ1-1
V gene: TRBV5-6
CDR3 protein: CASSFAGRGNTEAFF
CDR3 DNA: TGTGCCAGCAGCTTTGCAGGGCGGGGGAACACTGAAGCTTTCTTT

clone size: NA
D gene: TRBD2
J gene: TRBJ2-1
V gene: TRBV7-2
CDR3 protein: CASLPRGGSYNEQFF
CDR3 DNA: TGTGCCAGCCTGCCGAGGGGAGGGTCCTACAATGAGCAGTTCTTC

clone size: NA
D gene: TRBD1
J gene: TRBJ1-2
V gene: TRBV18
CDR3 protein: CASSLMSTGGKGYGYTF
CDR3 DNA: TGTGCCAGCTCACTAATGTCGACAGGGGGCAAAGGCTATGGCTACACCTTC

clone size: NA
D gene: NA
J gene: TRBJ1-4
V gene: TRBV4-1
CDR3 protein: CASSRTATNEKLFF
CDR3 DNA: TGCGCCAGCAGTCGGACAGCAACTAATGAAAAACTGTTTTTT

clone size: NA
D gene: NA
J gene: TRBJ2-5
V gene: TRBV4-2
CDR3 protein: CASSRTDYRETQYF
CDR3 DNA: TGTGCCAGCAGCCGCACGGACTATCGGGAGACCCAGTACTTC

clone size: NA
D gene: NA
J gene: TRBJ1-1
V gene: TRBV19
CDR3 protein: CASKSQGLVEAFF
CDR3 DNA: TGTGCCAGTAAGTCGCAGGGACTTGTGGAAGCTTTCTTT

clone size: NA
D gene: NA
J gene: TRBJ2-5
V gene: TRBV5-4
CDR3 protein: CASSRKSGLETQYF
CDR3 DNA: TGTGCCAGCAGCAGAAAGTCTGGACTTGAGACCCAGTACTTC

clone size: NA
D gene: TRBD1
J gene: TRBJ1-1
V gene: TRBV20-1
CDR3 protein: CSASGRRQGYEAFF
CDR3 DNA: TGCAGTGCTAGTGGTCGCAGACAGGGATATGAAGCTTTCTTT

clone size: NA
D gene: TRBD1
J gene: TRBJ2-2
V gene: TRBV10-3
CDR3 protein: CAISEQGPGELFF
CDR3 DNA: TGTGCCATCAGTGAACAGGGGCCCGGGGAGCTGTTTTTT

clone size: few
D gene: TRBD2
J gene: TRBJ2-1
V gene: TRBV10-3
CDR3 protein: CAISEFGSTGTSGYNEQFF
CDR3 DNA: TGTGCCATCAGTGAGTTTGGTTCTACCGGGACTAGCGGATACAATGAGCAGTTCTTC

clone size: once
D gene: NA
J gene: TRBJ1-2
V gene: TRBV2
CDR3 protein: CASRGGGANYGYTF
CDR3 DNA: TGTGCCAGCAGGGGCGGGGGTGCTAACTATGGCTACACCTTC

clone size: NA
D gene: NA
J gene: TRBJ1-5
V gene: TRBV3-1/TRBV3-2
CDR3 protein: CASSQGRGNQPQHF
CDR3 DNA: TGTGCCAGCAGCCAAGGACGGGGGAATCAGCCCCAGCATTTT

clone size: NA
D gene: TRBD2
J gene: TRBJ2-2
V gene: TRBV27
CDR3 protein: CASSLTSGGPPGELFF
CDR3 DNA: TGTGCCAGCAGTTTGACCAGCGGGGGCCCACCCGGGGAGCTGTTTTTT

clone size: few
D gene: TRBD1
J gene: TRBJ2-7
V gene: TRBV6-5
CDR3 protein: CASSYRGQGLYEQYF
CDR3 DNA: TGTGCCAGCAGTTACAGGGGACAGGGTCTCTACGAGCAGTACTTC

clone size: NA
D gene: TRBD1
J gene: TRBJ1-1
V gene: TRBV6-5
CDR3 protein: CASSEFRGQFEAFF
CDR3 DNA: TGTGCCAGCAGCGAGTTCAGGGGGCAGTTTGAAGCTTTCTTT

clone size: NA
D gene: TRBD2
J gene: TRBJ2-3
V gene: TRBV14
CDR3 protein: CASASGVRDTQYF
CDR3 DNA: TGTGCCAGCGCTAGCGGGGTGCGGGATACGCAGTATTTT

clone size: NA
D gene: NA
J gene: TRBJ1-6
V gene: TRBV11-2
CDR3 protein: CASSLRPPDRGGSPLHF
CDR3 DNA: TGTGCCAGCAGCTTAAGACCCCCGGACAGAGGGGGTTCACCCCTCCACTTT

clone size: NA
D gene: NA
J gene: TRBJ1-1
V gene: TRBV6-6
CDR3 protein: CATGTGAQGTEAFF
CDR3 DNA: TGTGCCACCGGAACAGGAGCCCAGGGGACTGAAGCTTTCTTT

clone size: NA
D gene: TRBD1
J gene: TRBJ1-4
V gene: TRBV6-5
CDR3 protein: CASNPGQGGEKLFF
CDR3 DNA: TGTGCCAGCAACCCCGGACAGGGAGGTGAAAAACTGTTTTTT

clone size: NA
D gene: NA
J gene: TRBJ1-6
V gene: TRBV30
CDR3 protein: CAWIGRGRNSPLHF
CDR3 DNA: TGTGCCTGGATAGGCAGGGGAAGGAATTCACCCCTCCACTTT

clone size: NA
D gene: NA
J gene: TRBJ1-5
V gene: TRBV6-5
CDR3 protein: CASLRGLGNQPQHF
CDR3 DNA: TGTGCCAGCCTCCGGGGACTAGGCAATCAGCCCCAGCATTTT

clone size: NA
D gene: TRBD1
J gene: TRBJ1-3
V gene: TRBV10-1
CDR3 protein: CASRPGTGPWNFLSGNTIYF
CDR3 DNA: TGCGCCAGCAGGCCAGGGACAGGCCCCTGGAACTTCCTCTCTGGAAACACCATATATTTT

clone size: NA
D gene: NA
J gene: TRBJ2-3
V gene: TRBV14
CDR3 protein: CASSPGGTDTQYF
CDR3 DNA: TGTGCCAGCAGCCCCGGAGGCACAGATACGCAGTATTTT

clone size: NA
D gene: NA
J gene: TRBJ1-5
V gene: TRBV5-6
CDR3 protein: CASSLGGLSNQPQHF
CDR3 DNA: TGTGCCAGCAGCTTGGGCGGCCTTAGCAATCAGCCCCAGCATTTT

clone size: NA
D gene: NA
J gene: TRBJ2-1
V gene: TRBV4-2
CDR3 protein: CASSQVGSKANEQFF
CDR3 DNA: TGTGCCAGCAGCCAAGTGGGGAGCAAGGCCAATGAGCAGTTCTTC

clone size: NA
D gene: TRBD1
J gene: TRBJ1-2
V gene: TRBV7-9
CDR3 protein: CASSLAQTDRGLGYTF
CDR3 DNA: TGTGCCAGCAGCTTAGCTCAGACCGACAGGGGGCTTGGCTACACCTTC

clone size: NA
D gene: NA
J gene: TRBJ1-1
V gene: TRBV5-4
CDR3 protein: CASSPIGGAGMNTEAFF
CDR3 DNA: TGTGCCAGCAGCCCTATCGGGGGGGCCGGAATGAACACTGAAGCTTTCTTT

clone size: NA
D gene: TRBD2
J gene: TRBJ2-5
V gene: TRBV3-1/TRBV3-2
CDR3 protein: CATSSSGGSKPYF
CDR3 DNA: TGTGCCACCTCGTCTAGCGGGGGGTCTAAACCGTACTTC

clone size: NA
D gene: NA
J gene: TRBJ1-1
V gene: TRBV3-1/TRBV3-2
CDR3 protein: CASSHGNSEAFF
CDR3 DNA: TGTGCCAGCAGCCACGGGAATTCTGAAGCTTTCTTT